The sequence of this T cell receptor beta chain was determined in a study of T-cell memory formation after mild COVID-19. Looked up from germline, CDR1 is DFQATT and CDR2 is SNEGSKA (reference sequence). V lost 6 bases to trimming and J lost 2 bases, with 19 bases between them. The CDR3 length is 15 residues. TCRdb redid the calling of the 5' RACE reads with MiXCR, one entry per CDR3 protein. The sample consists of about 40,000 distinct CDR3 sequences, roughly 11% of them appearing once. This clonotype was recorded at least ten times. Sequencing was done on a sample of PBMCs or a T cell subset sorted from them (not recorded which). This sequence was found in a man younger than 30 who had mild COVID-19 (a few samples of this study predate the infection). Cell type and time point are not known. The rearrangement uses TRBV20-1 and TRBJ1-2; maybe TRBD1 (5 bases). The CDR3 nucleotides read TGCAGTGCCCGCGAAAGGGGCCTTTCCAACTATGGCTACACCTTC. Its protein is CSARERGLSNYGYTF.